Listed below are T cell receptor beta chains from one sample, sequenced in a study of blood T cell repertoires in COVID-19. Clones were read by immunoSEQ multiplex PCR, and TCRdb kept only the in-frame ones, dropping some. Here the sample spans about 43,000 clones, just under 90% being singletons. The sequenced sample consisted of peripheral blood. These receptor sequences come from a man aged 40-55 years with COVID-19, enrolled during active disease. Each CDR3 is given with its conserved first and last residue. The D gene is left open where the match is weak. Not all rows give a size; the values are once, few, many and, for expanded clones, a class.

CASSSRVGFMNTEAFF,TGTGCCAGTTCATCCCGAGTTGGTTTTATGAACACTGAAGCTTTCTTT,TRBJ1-1,few,TRBV18,.
CASSYKGDNGRDTQYF,TGTGCCAGCAGTTACAAGGGGGATAATGGACGGGATACGCAGTATTTT,TRBJ2-3,.,TRBV6-8,.
CASSQGYGNRALSGNTIYF,TGCGCCAGCAGCCAAGGTTATGGTAACAGGGCCCTCTCTGGAAACACCATATATTTT,TRBJ1-3,.,TRBV4-1,.
CASSQTTGSTEAFF,TGTGCCAGCAGCCAGACGACAGGTTCCACTGAAGCTTTCTTT,TRBJ1-1,.,TRBV3-1/TRBV3-2,.
CASSQDSGVGEQYF,TGTGCCAGCAGCCAAGATAGCGGGGTTGGCGAGCAGTACTTC,TRBJ2-7,few,TRBV3-1/TRBV3-2,TRBD2
CASSDRTGWAQFF,TGTGCCAGCAGTGACAGAACAGGGTGGGCGCAGTTCTTC,TRBJ2-1,.,TRBV6-1,.
CASSGYTEAFF,TGTGCCAGCTCGGGTTACACTGAAGCTTTCTTT,TRBJ1-1,.,TRBV2,.
CASSLIYEQYF,TGTGCCAGCAGTCTAATATACGAGCAGTACTTC,TRBJ2-7,.,TRBV25-1,.
CASKSSFSGNTIYF,TGTGCCAGCAAGAGTTCTTTCTCTGGAAACACCATATATTTT,TRBJ1-3,.,TRBV7-8,.
CAISDPLATYNEQFF,TGTGCCATCAGTGACCCACTAGCGACATACAATGAGCAGTTCTTC,TRBJ2-1,.,TRBV10-3,TRBD2
CASSLYVGAGNQPQHF,TGTGCCAGCAGTTTATATGTGGGCGCAGGCAATCAGCCCCAGCATTTT,TRBJ1-5,.,TRBV28,.
CSVEDPGGDYGYTF,TGCAGCGTTGAAGATCCGGGGGGGGACTATGGCTACACCTTC,TRBJ1-2,.,TRBV29-1,.
CASGRGADSNQPQHF,TGTGCCAGCGGGAGGGGGGCGGATAGCAATCAGCCCCAGCATTTT,TRBJ1-5,.,TRBV6-5,.
CATSDSRTSTETQYF,TGTGCCACCAGTGATTCAAGGACTAGCACTGAGACCCAGTACTTC,TRBJ2-5,.,TRBV24-1,TRBD2
CASRPSGTGHRQYF,TGTGCCAGCAGGCCCTCCGGGACAGGGCATCGGCAGTACTTC,TRBJ2-7,few,TRBV2,TRBD1
CASSLEVLSRGYTF,TGCGCCAGCAGCTTGGAGGTACTTTCGAGGGGCTACACCTTC,TRBJ1-2,few,TRBV5-1,.
CASSSLLDEQYF,TGTGCCAGCAGTTCCTTACTGGACGAGCAGTACTTC,TRBJ2-7,.,TRBV12-3/TRBV12-4,.
CASSSSGSNEQFF,TGCGCCAGCAGTTCCTCGGGGTCCAATGAGCAGTTCTTC,TRBJ2-1,.,TRBV10-1,.
CASSAQVAYEQYF,TGTGCCAGCAGTGCACAGGTAGCCTACGAGCAGTACTTC,TRBJ2-7,few,TRBV6-6,.
CASSPGTRNSPLHF,TGTGCCAGCAGTCCCGGGACAAGAAATTCACCCCTCCACTTT,TRBJ1-6,.,TRBV7-9,.
CASSTGQINTEAFF,TGCGCCAGCAGTACGGGACAGATCAACACTGAAGCTTTCTTT,TRBJ1-1,.,TRBV5-1,TRBD1
CATSDLTSGGLGSTGELFF,TGTGCCACCAGTGATTTGACCTCTGGGGGCCTGGGGAGCACCGGGGAGCTGTTTTTT,TRBJ2-2,.,TRBV24-1,.
CASSGGGNQPQHF,TGTGCCAGCAGTGGGGGCGGTAATCAGCCCCAGCATTTT,TRBJ1-5,.,TRBV2,.
CAWSGDYYEQYF,TGTGCCTGGAGTGGTGACTACTACGAGCAGTACTTC,TRBJ2-7,.,TRBV30,.
CASSPGTGTETQYF,TGTGCCAGCAGCCCCGGGACAGGGACCGAGACCCAGTACTTC,TRBJ2-5,.,TRBV3-1/TRBV3-2,TRBD1
CASRTVTGELFF,TGTGCCAGCAGAACTGTCACCGGGGAGCTGTTTTTT,TRBJ2-2,.,TRBV11-2,.
CASKRDTDTQYF,TGTGCCAGCAAGAGGGACACAGATACGCAGTATTTT,TRBJ2-3,.,TRBV12-3/TRBV12-4,.
CASRKEGAFNEKLFF,TGTGCCAGCAGAAAAGAGGGGGCTTTTAATGAAAAACTGTTTTTT,TRBJ1-4,.,TRBV2,TRBD1
CASSVGRSLTTGELFF,TGTGCCAGCAGCGTAGGAAGATCTCTAACGACCGGGGAGCTGTTTTTT,TRBJ2-2,.,TRBV9,.
CASSQDPGTVGNGYTF,TGTGCCAGCAGCCAAGATCCCGGGACAGTCGGGAATGGCTACACCTTC,TRBJ1-2,.,TRBV4-2,TRBD1
CASSPGTGITDTQYF,TGTGCCAGCAGCCCAGGGACAGGGATAACAGATACGCAGTATTTT,TRBJ2-3,.,TRBV5-8,TRBD1
CATSDPGTGTKETQYF,TGTGCCACCAGTGACCCAGGGACAGGGACTAAAGAGACCCAGTACTTC,TRBJ2-5,.,TRBV24-1,TRBD1
CASSLQGGEQYF,TGTGCCAGCAGCTTACAGGGTGGCGAGCAGTACTTC,TRBJ2-7,.,TRBV13,.
CASSLAYPYPEAFF,TGTGCCAGCAGTTTAGCCTACCCCTACCCTGAAGCTTTCTTT,TRBJ1-1,.,TRBV28,.
CASSPRQGRPHDTEAFF,TGTGCCAGCAGCCCCCGACAGGGTCGGCCCCATGACACTGAAGCTTTCTTT,TRBJ1-1,.,TRBV14,TRBD1
CSASNLAAYNEQFF,TGCAGTGCTAGTAATTTAGCGGCCTACAATGAGCAGTTCTTC,TRBJ2-1,.,TRBV20-1,.
CASSRDRWYEQYF,TGTGCCAGTAGTAGGGACAGATGGTACGAGCAGTACTTC,TRBJ2-7,once,TRBV19,TRBD1
CASSLGAGVTTGELFF,TGCGCCAGCAGCTTGGGAGCCGGAGTTACCACCGGGGAGCTGTTTTTT,TRBJ2-2,.,TRBV5-1,.
CASSVATGYNEKLFF,TGTGCCAGCAGCGTAGCTACGGGATATAATGAAAAACTGTTTTTT,TRBJ1-4,.,TRBV9,.
CASSLADRVGNEPQHF,TGTGCCAGCAGCTTGGCAGACAGGGTAGGAAATGAGCCCCAGCATTTT,TRBJ1-5,few,TRBV5-8,TRBD1
CASSLDSGGTQYF,TGTGCCAGCAGCTTAGATTCGGGAGGGACCCAGTACTTC,TRBJ2-5,.,TRBV7-9,TRBD2
CASSPGTHSGNTIYF,TGTGCCAGCAGCCCCGGGACTCACTCTGGAAACACCATATATTTT,TRBJ1-3,.,TRBV28,.
CASSYNSPPHGYTF,TGTGCCAGCAGTTACAATAGTCCTCCCCATGGCTACACCTTC,TRBJ1-2,once,TRBV6-6,.
CASSLMPGEKLFF,TGTGCCAGCAGCTTAATGCCAGGGGAAAAACTGTTTTTT,TRBJ1-4,.,TRBV7-2,.
CSVISTGGNSPLHF,TGCAGCGTTATATCTACAGGGGGGAACTCACCCCTCCACTTT,TRBJ1-6,.,TRBV29-1,TRBD1
CASSPDLQGASGGNTIYF,TGTGCCAGCTCACCCGATCTACAGGGGGCGAGTGGTGGAAACACCATATATTTT,TRBJ1-3,few,TRBV18,TRBD1
CAVQGSNQPQHF,TGTGCCGTGCAGGGTAGCAATCAGCCCCAGCATTTT,TRBJ1-5,.,TRBV10-3,.
CASSPMGDEQFF,TGTGCCAGCTCACCCATGGGCGATGAGCAGTTCTTC,TRBJ2-1,few,TRBV18,.
CASSQGNRDTDYSPLHF,TGCGCCAGCAGCCAAGGCAATAGAGACACGGACTATTCACCCCTCCACTTT,TRBJ1-6,.,TRBV4-1,.
CASSQTGQDYEQYF,TGTGCCAGCAGCCAGACCGGACAGGACTACGAGCAGTACTTC,TRBJ2-7,.,TRBV3-1/TRBV3-2,TRBD1
CARPGQGNEKLFF,TGTGCCAGGCCGGGACAGGGGAATGAAAAACTGTTTTTT,TRBJ1-4,.,TRBV21-1,.
CASSLTRTSTDTQYF,TGTGCCAGCAGCTTAACTCGGACTAGCACAGATACGCAGTATTTT,TRBJ2-3,.,TRBV7-3,.
CASRIQMNTEAFF,TGTGCCAGTAGGATACAGATGAACACTGAAGCTTTCTTT,TRBJ1-1,.,TRBV19,.
CASSLQGADYGYTF,TGCGCCAGCAGCTTGCAGGGGGCTGACTATGGCTACACCTTC,TRBJ1-2,.,TRBV5-1,TRBD1
CASSARTDNEKLFF,TGTGCCAGCAGCGCCCGGACAGATAATGAAAAACTGTTTTTT,TRBJ1-4,.,TRBV13,.
CASRDRGGAGNTIYF,TGCGCCAGCAGGGACAGGGGTGGAGCTGGAAACACCATATATTTT,TRBJ1-3,once,TRBV10-2,TRBD1
CASSAEGRGGGNYGYTF,TGTGCCAGCAGCGCCGAGGGACGGGGAGGGGGTAACTATGGCTACACCTTC,TRBJ1-2,.,TRBV7-2,.
CASSDLPGIGPLHF,TGTGCCAGCAGTGACCTTCCAGGGATCGGACCCCTCCACTTT,TRBJ1-6,few,TRBV2,.
CASSLSSAVGSYEQYF,TGTGCCAGCAGCTTGTCTAGCGCGGTTGGGTCCTACGAGCAGTACTTC,TRBJ2-7,.,TRBV11-2,.